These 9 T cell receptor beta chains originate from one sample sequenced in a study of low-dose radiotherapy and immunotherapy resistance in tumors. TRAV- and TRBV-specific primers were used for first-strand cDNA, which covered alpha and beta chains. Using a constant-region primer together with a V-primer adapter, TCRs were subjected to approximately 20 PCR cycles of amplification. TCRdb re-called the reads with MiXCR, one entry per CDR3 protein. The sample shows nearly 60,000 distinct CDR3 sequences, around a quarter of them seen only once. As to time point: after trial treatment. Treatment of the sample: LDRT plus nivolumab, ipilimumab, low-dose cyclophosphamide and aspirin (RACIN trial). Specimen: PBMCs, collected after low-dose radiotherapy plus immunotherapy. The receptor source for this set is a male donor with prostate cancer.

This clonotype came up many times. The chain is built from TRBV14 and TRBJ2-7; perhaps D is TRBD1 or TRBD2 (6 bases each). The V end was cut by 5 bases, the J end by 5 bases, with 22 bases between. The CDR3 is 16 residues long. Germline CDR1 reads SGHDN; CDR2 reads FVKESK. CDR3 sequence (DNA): TGTGCCAGCAGCGCGATTGGGGGGCCGCAAGGTCACGAGCAGTACTTC. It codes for CASSAIGGPQGHEQYF. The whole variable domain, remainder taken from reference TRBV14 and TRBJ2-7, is EAGVTQFPSHSVIEKGQTVTLRCDPISGHDNLYWYRRVMGKEIKFLLHFVKESKQDESGMPNNRFLAERTGGTYSTLKVQPAELEDSGVYFCASSAIGGPQGHEQYFGPGTRLTVT.

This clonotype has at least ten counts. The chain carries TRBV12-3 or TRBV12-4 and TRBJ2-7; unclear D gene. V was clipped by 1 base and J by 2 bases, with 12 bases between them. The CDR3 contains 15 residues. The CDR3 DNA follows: TGTGCCAGCAGTTTAGGGCCAGCAAAAACCTACGAGCAGTACTTC. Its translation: CASSLGPAKTYEQYF.

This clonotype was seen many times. CDR3 region: CSARNYGYTF. The CDR3 region has the DNA TGCAGTGCTAGAAACTATGGCTACACCTTC. The V and J genes are TRBV20-1 and TRBJ1-2; no clear D. V dropped 2 bases and J dropped 2 bases, with 0 bases sitting between them. CDR1 is DFQATT and CDR2 is SNEGSKA in the germline V gene (reference sequence). The CDR3 is made up of 10 amino acids.

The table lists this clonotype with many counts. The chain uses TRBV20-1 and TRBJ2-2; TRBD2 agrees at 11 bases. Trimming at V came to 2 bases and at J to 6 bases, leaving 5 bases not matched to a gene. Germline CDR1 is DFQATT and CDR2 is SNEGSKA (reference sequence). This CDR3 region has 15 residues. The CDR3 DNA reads TGCAGTGCTAGACCTAGCGGGGGGCGGGCCGGGGAGCTGTTTTTT. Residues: CSARPSGGRAGELFF.

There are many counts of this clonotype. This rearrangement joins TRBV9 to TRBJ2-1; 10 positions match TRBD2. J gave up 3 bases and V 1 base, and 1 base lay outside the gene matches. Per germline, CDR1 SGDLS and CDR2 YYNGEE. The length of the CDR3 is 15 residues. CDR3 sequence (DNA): TGTGCCAGCAGCGTAAGGACTAGCGGCTACAATGAGCAGTTCTTC. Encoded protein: CASSVRTSGYNEQFF.

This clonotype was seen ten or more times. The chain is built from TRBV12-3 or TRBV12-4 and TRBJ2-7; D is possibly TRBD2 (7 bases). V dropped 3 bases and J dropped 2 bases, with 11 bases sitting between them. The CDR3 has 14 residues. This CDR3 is CASSLGGPAYEQYF. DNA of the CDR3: TGTGCCAGCAGTTTGGGGGGGCCCGCCTACGAGCAGTACTTC.

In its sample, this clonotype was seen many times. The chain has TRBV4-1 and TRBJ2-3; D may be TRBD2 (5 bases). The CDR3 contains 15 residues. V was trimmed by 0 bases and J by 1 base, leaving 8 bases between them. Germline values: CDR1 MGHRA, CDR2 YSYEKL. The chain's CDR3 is CASSQDGSGTDTQYF. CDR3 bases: TGCGCCAGCAGCCAAGACGGTAGCGGCACAGATACGCAGTATTTT.

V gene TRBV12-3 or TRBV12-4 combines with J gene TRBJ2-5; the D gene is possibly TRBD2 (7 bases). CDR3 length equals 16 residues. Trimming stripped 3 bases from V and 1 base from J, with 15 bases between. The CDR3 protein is CASSFVAGARQETQYF. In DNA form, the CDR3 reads TGTGCCAGCAGTTTCGTGGCGGGGGCCCGCCAAGAGACCCAGTACTTC.

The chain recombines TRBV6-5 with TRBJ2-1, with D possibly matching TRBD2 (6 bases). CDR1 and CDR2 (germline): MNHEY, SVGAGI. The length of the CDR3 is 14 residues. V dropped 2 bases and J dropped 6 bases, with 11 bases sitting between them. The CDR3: CASSYGGTVNEQFF. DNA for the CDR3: TGTGCCAGCAGTTACGGCGGGACGGTCAATGAGCAGTTCTTC.